Listed below are T cell receptor beta chains from one sample, sequenced in a study of response to subunit inactivated influenza vaccine. From the RT-PCR reads, TCRdb called clonotypes with MiXCR, one entry per CDR3 protein. The sample holds about 540,000 distinct CDR3 sequences, roughly 25% seen once. These same records also appear under a second study, on T cells expressing NK-cell markers.

This specimen consisted of CD4+ T cells sorted from PBMCs, obtained about 11 days after vaccination. The source of these receptors is a man aged 45-65 years who received an inactivated influenza vaccine. CDR3s include the opening cysteine and the closing phenylalanine or tryptophan. D genes are given only for firm matches. Size is omitted from some rows. Given values are once, few, many or a class for expanded clones.

.	.	TRBV29-1	TRBJ2-1	TGCAGCGCTTCCGGGACTCCTGAAGGTCTCCATGAGCAGTTCTTC	CSASGTPEGLHEQFF
TRBD2	.	TRBV20-1	TRBJ2-4	TGCAGTGCTAGAGGTCTGGTCGGGGGGGCTCAAGAAGCCAAAAACATTCAGTACTTC	CSARGLVGGAQEAKNIQYF
TRBD2	.	TRBV11-2	TRBJ2-1	TGTGCCAGCAGCTCCATATTAGCGGGGTCATACAATGAGCAGTTCTTC	CASSSILAGSYNEQFF
TRBD1	.	TRBV20-1	TRBJ1-1	TGCAGCGCAGGGGGCCCTGATCGCACTGAAGCTTTCTTT	CSAGGPDRTEAFF
.	.	TRBV15	TRBJ1-1	TGTGCCACCAGCAGAGATATCAGGGGAGGGACTGAAGCTTTCTTT	CATSRDIRGGTEAFF
.	.	TRBV6-1	TRBJ1-4	TGTGCCAGCAGCACTGAGGGGAGAGGCGAAAAACTGTTTTTT	CASSTEGRGEKLFF
TRBD2	few	TRBV10-3	TRBJ2-1	TGTGCCACCACTCTCTCGCGGGGGGATAATGAGCAGTTCTTC	CATTLSRGDNEQFF
.	.	TRBV12-3/TRBV12-4	TRBJ2-5	TGTGCCAGCAGTTTGACGGCGGGAGAGACCCAGTACTTC	CASSLTAGETQYF
TRBD1	.	TRBV20-1	TRBJ2-7	TGCAGTGCTACGGGACAGGGGGTTTACGAGCAGTACTTC	CSATGQGVYEQYF
.	few	TRBV6-1	TRBJ2-2	TGTGCCAGACCAACAGGACCCACCGGGGAGCTGTTTTTT	CARPTGPTGELFF
TRBD1	.	TRBV20-1	TRBJ1-1	TGCAGTGCTAATCTCCCCGGGACAGGCAACACTGAAGCTTTCTTT	CSANLPGTGNTEAFF